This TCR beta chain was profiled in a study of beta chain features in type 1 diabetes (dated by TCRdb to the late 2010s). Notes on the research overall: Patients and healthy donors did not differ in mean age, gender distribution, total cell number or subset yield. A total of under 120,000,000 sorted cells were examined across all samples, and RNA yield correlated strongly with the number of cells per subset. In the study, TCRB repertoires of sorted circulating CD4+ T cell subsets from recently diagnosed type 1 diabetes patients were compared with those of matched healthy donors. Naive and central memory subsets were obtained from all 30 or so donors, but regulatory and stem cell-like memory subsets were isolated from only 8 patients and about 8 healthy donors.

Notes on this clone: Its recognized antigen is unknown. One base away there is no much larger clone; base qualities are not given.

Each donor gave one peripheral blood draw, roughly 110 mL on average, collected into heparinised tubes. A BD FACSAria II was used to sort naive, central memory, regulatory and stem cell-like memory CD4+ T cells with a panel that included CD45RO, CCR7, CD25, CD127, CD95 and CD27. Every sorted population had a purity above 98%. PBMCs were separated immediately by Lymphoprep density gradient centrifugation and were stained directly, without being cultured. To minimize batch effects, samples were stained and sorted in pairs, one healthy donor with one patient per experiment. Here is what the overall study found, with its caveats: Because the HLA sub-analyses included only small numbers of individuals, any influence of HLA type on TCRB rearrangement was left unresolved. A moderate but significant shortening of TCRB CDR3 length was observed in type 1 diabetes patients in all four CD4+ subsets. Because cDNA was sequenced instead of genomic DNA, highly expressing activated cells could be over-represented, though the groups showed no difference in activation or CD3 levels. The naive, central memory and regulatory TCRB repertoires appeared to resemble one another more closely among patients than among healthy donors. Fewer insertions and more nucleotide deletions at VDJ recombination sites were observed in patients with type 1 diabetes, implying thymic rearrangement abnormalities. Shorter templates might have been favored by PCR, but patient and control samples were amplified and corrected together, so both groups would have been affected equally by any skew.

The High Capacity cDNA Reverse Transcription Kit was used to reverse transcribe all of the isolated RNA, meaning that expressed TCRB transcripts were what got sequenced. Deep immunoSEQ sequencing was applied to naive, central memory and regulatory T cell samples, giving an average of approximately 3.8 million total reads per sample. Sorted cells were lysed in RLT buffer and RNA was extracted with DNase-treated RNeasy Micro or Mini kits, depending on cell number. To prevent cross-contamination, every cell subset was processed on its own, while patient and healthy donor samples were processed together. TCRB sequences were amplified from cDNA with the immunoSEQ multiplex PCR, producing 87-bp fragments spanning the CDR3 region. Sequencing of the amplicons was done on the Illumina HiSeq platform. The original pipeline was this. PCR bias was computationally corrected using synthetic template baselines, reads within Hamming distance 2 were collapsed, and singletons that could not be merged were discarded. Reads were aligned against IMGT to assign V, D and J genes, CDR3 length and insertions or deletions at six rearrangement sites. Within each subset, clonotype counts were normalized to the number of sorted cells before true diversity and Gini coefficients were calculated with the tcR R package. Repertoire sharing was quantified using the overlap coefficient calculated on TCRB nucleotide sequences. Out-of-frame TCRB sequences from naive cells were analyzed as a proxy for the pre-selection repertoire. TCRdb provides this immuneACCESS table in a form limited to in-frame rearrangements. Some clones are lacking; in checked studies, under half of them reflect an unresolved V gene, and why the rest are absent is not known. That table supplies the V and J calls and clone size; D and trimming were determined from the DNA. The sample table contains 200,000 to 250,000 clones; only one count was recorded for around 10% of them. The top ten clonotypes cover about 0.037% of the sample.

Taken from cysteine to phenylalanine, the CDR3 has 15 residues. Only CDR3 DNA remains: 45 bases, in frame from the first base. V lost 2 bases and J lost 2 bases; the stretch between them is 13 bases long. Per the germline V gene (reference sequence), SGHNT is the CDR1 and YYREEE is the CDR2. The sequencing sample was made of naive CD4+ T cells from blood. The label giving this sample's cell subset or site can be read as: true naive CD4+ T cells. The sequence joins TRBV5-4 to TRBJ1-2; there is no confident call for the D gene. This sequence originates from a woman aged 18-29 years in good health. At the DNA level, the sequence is TGTGCCAGCAGCTTCTTGGCCCGCACAAACTATGGCTACACCTTC. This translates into CASSFLARTNYGYTF.